This T cell receptor (beta chain) was recorded in a study of cytomegalovirus exposure and HLA in healthy donors. PCR involved 60 Vbeta and 13 Jbeta primers. The assay was immunoSEQ multiplex PCR, and TCRdb's table has in-frame clones only and misses some. This table has about 120,000 clones, roughly 78% appearing once. Germline V CDR1 and CDR2: MNHEY, SMNVEV (reference sequence). The CDR3 has 13 residues. The germline V and J ends were trimmed by 6 bases and 5 bases, with 13 bases remaining between them. The study's findings and limits: A few V segments could not be told apart, such as TRBV6-2 and TRBV6-3, and were left out.

Points on this clone: The target antigen is unknown.

The TCR originated in a woman younger than 45 in good health and CMV-seropositive. The sequencing sample was made of PBMCs. The chain couples TRBV27 to TRBJ1-1; D may be TRBD1 (6 bases). The DNA for the CDR3 is TGTGCCAGCAGCACCTTAGGGGGAACTGAAGCTTTCTTT. It specifies CASSTLGGTEAFF.